This is a list of T cell receptor beta chains from one sample in a study of blood T cell repertoires in COVID-19. Produced via immunoSEQ multiplex PCR; TCRdb's table is partial and in-frame only. This table holds 85,000 to 95,000 clones, approximately 85% found once. The sequenced sample consisted of peripheral blood. These receptors came from a human donor in a cohort sampled during active COVID-19. Each CDR3 is given with its conserved first and last residue. The order of the fields is D gene, J gene, V gene, clone size, CDR3 DNA, CDR3 protein. D genes are given only for firm matches. The size of a clone is reported for some rows only, either as once, few or many, or as a class for expanded clones.

>TRBD2|TRBJ2-5|TRBV6-2/TRBV6-3|-
TGTGCCAGCAGTTACTTAGCGGGGACCCTCCAAGAGACCCAGTACTTC
CASSYLAGTLQETQYF
>-|TRBJ1-2|TRBV30|-
TGTGCCTGGAGCCCCCCCGGGACTCGGAACTATGGCTACACCTTC
CAWSPPGTRNYGYTF
>TRBD1|TRBJ2-5|TRBV4-3|-
TGCGCCAGCAGCCAAGATAGGGACAGCCAAGAGACCCAGTACTTC
CASSQDRDSQETQYF
>-|TRBJ2-2|TRBV7-6|-
TGTGCCAGCAGCTTAGTGGCAGATGACACCGGGGAGCTGTTTTTT
CASSLVADDTGELFF
>-|TRBJ1-2|TRBV5-1|-
TGCGCCAGCAGCTTGGTGTACGGTGGAGACTATGGCTACACCTTC
CASSLVYGGDYGYTF
>-|TRBJ2-2|TRBV23-1|-
TGCGCCAGCAGTCGGCCCCGCCAGTCGAACACCGGGGAGCTGTTTTTT
CASSRPRQSNTGELFF
>TRBD1|TRBJ2-5|TRBV27|once
TGTGCCAGCAAAACTTGGACAGGGGGCGAGGAGACCCAGTACTTC
CASKTWTGGEETQYF
>TRBD1|TRBJ1-2|TRBV5-1|-
TGCGCCAGCAGCTCCGGACAGGGGCTATCTAACTATGGCTACACCTTC
CASSSGQGLSNYGYTF
>-|TRBJ2-1|TRBV27|-
TGTGCCTCGAGGCGGGCAAACAATGAGCAGTTCTTC
CASRRANNEQFF
>TRBD2|TRBJ2-7|TRBV2|-
TGTGCCAGCAGTCCTAGCGGGCGCCACTACGAGCAGTACTTC
CASSPSGRHYEQYF
>-|TRBJ2-5|TRBV11-2|-
TGTGCCAGCAGCTTAAATCCGGGACAAGCGGTCGAGACCCAGTACTTC
CASSLNPGQAVETQYF
>TRBD2|TRBJ2-5|TRBV28|-
TGTGCCAGTCGCGGTGTAGCGGGAGTTGTGACCCTCCAAGAGACCCAGTACTTC
CASRGVAGVVTLQETQYF
>TRBD2|TRBJ2-3|TRBV29-1|few
TGCAGCGTCCTAGCGGGGAGCACAGATACGCAGTATTTT
CSVLAGSTDTQYF
>-|TRBJ2-7|TRBV7-6|-
TGTGCCAGCAGCTTAGATGCAGGGACCTACGAGCAGTACTTC
CASSLDAGTYEQYF
>-|TRBJ2-7|TRBV11-2|once
TGTGCCAGCAGCTTAGATGGGGGGAGCTCCTACGAGCAGTACTTC
CASSLDGGSSYEQYF
>-|TRBJ2-3|TRBV5-1|-
TGCGCCAGCAGCTCTTCCACAGATACGCAGTATTTT
CASSSSTDTQYF
>TRBD1|TRBJ1-1|TRBV11-2|-
TGTGCCAGCAGCGCCTCGGACAGGGGAGGTGGGACTAGCACTGAAGCTTTCTTT
CASSASDRGGGTSTEAFF
>TRBD1|TRBJ2-7|TRBV7-2|-
TGTGCCAGCAGCTCTCGAGGGACAGGCCCCTACGAGCAGTACTTC
CASSSRGTGPYEQYF
>-|TRBJ2-7|TRBV6-6|-
TGTGCCACCTATCCGGGGATCTCCTACGAGCAGTACTTC
CATYPGISYEQYF
>TRBD2|TRBJ2-1|TRBV7-2|-
TGTGCTAGCCGGGGTAGCGGGGGGAATGAGCAGTTCTTC
CASRGSGGNEQFF
>TRBD2|TRBJ2-3|TRBV27|once
TGTGCCAGCAGTCCCTTAGCGGGAAGCACAGATACGCAGTATTTT
CASSPLAGSTDTQYF
>-|TRBJ2-2|TRBV2|-
TGTGCCAGCAAGGGGCAGTTGAACACCGGGGAGCTGTTTTTT
CASKGQLNTGELFF